This T cell receptor (beta chain) was documented in a study of post-analysis software for immune sequencing data. V was clipped by 1 base and J by 6 bases, with 17 bases between them. This CDR3 spans 16 amino acids. Germline V CDR1 and CDR2: MGHRA, YSYEKL. Carried by the TCR beta cDNA libraries were unique molecular identifiers. About 500,000 cDNA molecules were obtained per 1 to 10 million input T cells. TCRdb processed the PCR reads anew with MiXCR; each CDR3 protein has one entry. Altogether some 450,000 distinct CDR3 sequences are present, roughly 45% being singletons, with the ten largest covering 9% to 13%. Note on this clonotype: Its target is not known.

Broader study findings: A significant reduction in normalized Chao1 diversity was observed in multiple sclerosis patients versus controls. Five or six TRBV segments, TRBV5-6, TRBV5-1 and TRBV20-1 among them, were found more frequent in patients than controls. Under the F measure, samples that were prepared in one batch clustered strongly together.

This chain links TRBV4-1 with TRBJ2-3; the D gene could be TRBD1 or TRBD2 (5 bases each). The clonotype comes from a girl under 18 with multiple sclerosis. Sequencing was performed on blood. The CDR3 DNA reads TGCGCCAGCAGCCAAGGTAGAGGGGCAACGGTTGATACGCAGTATTTT. Translated: CASSQGRGATVDTQYF.